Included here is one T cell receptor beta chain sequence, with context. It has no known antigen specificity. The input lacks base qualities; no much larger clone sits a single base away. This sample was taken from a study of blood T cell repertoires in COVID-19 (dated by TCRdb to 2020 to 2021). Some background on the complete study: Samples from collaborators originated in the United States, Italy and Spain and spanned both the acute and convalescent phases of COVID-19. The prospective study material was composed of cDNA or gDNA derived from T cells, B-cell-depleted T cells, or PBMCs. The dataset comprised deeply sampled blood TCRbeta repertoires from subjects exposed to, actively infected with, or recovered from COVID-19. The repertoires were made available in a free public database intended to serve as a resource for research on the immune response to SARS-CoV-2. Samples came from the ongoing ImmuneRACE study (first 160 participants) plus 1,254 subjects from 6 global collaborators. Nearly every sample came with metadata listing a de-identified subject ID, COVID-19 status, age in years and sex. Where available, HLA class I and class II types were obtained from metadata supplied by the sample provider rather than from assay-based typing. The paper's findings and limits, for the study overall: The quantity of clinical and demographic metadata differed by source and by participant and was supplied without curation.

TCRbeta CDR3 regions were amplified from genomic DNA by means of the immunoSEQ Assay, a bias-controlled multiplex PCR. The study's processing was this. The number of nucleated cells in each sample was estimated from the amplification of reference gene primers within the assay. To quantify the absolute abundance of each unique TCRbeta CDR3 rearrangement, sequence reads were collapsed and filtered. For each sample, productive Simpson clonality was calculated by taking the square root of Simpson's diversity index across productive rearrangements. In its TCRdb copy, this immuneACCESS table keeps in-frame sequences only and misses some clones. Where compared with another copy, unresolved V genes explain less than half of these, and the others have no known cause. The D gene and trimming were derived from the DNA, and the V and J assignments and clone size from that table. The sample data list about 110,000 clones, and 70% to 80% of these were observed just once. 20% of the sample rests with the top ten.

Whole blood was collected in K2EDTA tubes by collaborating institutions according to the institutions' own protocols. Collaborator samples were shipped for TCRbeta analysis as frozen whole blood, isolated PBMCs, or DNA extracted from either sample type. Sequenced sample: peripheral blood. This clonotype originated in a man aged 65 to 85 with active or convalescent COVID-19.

The bases are TGTGCCACTTCCATAAAGGGGAACTATGGCTACACCTTC. Translated, this is CATSIKGNYGYTF. The chain uses TRBV19 and TRBJ1-2, and TRBD1 may be the D gene, going by 5 matching bases. Deletion took 10 bases off V and 2 bases off J, with a span of 14 bases between the germline ends. Taken from the germline V gene (reference sequence), the CDR1 and CDR2 loops are LNHDA and SQIVND. From the cysteine up to the phenylalanine, the CDR3 has a length of 13 residues. The only DNA kept is the CDR3, 39 bases in frame from the first base.